This T cell receptor beta chain was captured in a study of T cells in Graves' hyperthyroidism and ophthalmopathy. Study observations and caveats: From stable hyperthyroidism, ophthalmopathy was separated by a 13 V-J model. Most thyroid clonotypes expanded above 0.001 appeared in blood too. With a median lead of roughly 6.8 months before onset, the model predicted ophthalmopathy.

Details on this clonotype: The antigen is undetermined.

TCR beta CDR3 sequences were amplified from RNA transcripts. First-round RT-PCR with HTBI primers amplified the TCR CDR3 region. TCRdb re-derived calls from the multiplex PCR reads in MiXCR, one entry per CDR3 protein. Found here are more than 500,000 distinct CDR3 sequences, around 45% of them singletons; the top ten hold 15% to 20%. CDR1 and CDR2 from the germline V gene are DFQATT and SNEGSKA (reference sequence). Unmatched junction bases numbered 6, after V lost 4 bases and J lost 4 bases. The CDR3 is made up of 14 amino acids. The V and J genes are TRBV20-1 and TRBJ1-5, with 8 bases matching TRBD1. The material sequenced was peripheral blood or thyroid tissue (not recorded which). The receptor was isolated from an adult woman with Graves' disease, either hyperthyroidism or ophthalmopathy (not recorded which). The chain's CDR3 is CSANSRTGNQPQHF. CDR3 sequence (DNA): TGCAGTGCTAACTCGAGGACAGGGAATCAGCCCCAGCATTTT.